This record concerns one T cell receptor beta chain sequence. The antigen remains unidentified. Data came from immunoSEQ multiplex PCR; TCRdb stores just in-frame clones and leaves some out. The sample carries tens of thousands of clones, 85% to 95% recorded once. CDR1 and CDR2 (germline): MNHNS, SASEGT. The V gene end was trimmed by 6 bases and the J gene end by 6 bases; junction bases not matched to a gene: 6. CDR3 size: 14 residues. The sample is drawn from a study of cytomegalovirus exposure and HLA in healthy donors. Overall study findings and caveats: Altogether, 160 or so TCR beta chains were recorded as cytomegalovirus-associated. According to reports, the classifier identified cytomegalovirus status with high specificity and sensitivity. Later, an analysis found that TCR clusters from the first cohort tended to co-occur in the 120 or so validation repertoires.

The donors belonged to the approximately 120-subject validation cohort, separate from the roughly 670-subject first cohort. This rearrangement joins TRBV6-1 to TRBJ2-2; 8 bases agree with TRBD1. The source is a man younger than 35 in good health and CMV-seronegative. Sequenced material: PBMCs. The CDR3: CASRWTTGAGELFF. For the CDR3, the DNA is TGTGCCAGCAGATGGACGACAGGGGCCGGGGAGCTGTTTTTT.